A single sample gave rise to the 25 T cell receptor beta chains below, sequenced in a study of response to subunit inactivated influenza vaccine. One entry per CDR3 protein, called by TCRdb with MiXCR from the RT-PCR reads. This table has 400,000 to 650,000 distinct CDR3 sequences, 7.2% appearing once. Sequenced here: PBMCs from blood, sampled about 23 months after vaccination. These receptors originate from a man aged 50 to 69 who received an inactivated influenza vaccine.

V and J are TRBV28 and TRBJ2-7; maybe TRBD1 (5 bases). Per germline, CDR1 MDHEN and CDR2 SYDVKM. Trimming took off 6 bases at V and 4 bases at J, with 22 bases between the two ends. The CDR3 has 16 residues. CDR3 residues: CASSLGPVTGVYEQYF. The CDR3 region has the DNA TGTGCCAGCAGCTTGGGGCCCGTTACAGGAGTTTACGAGCAGTACTTC. The full variable domain, with the rest looked up from reference TRBV28 and TRBJ2-7, is DVKVTQSSRYLVKRTGEKVFLECVQDMDHENMFWYRQDPGLGLRLIYFSYDVKMKEKGDIPEGYSVSREKKERFSLILESASTNQTSMYLCASSLGPVTGVYEQYFGPGTRLTVT.

J is TRBJ2-1 and V is TRBV4-3; 11 bases line up with TRBD2. Germline CDR1 reads LGHNA; CDR2 reads YSLEER. The length of the CDR3 is 17 residues. The ends lost 0 bases at V and 10 bases at J; junction bases unmatched: 11. In DNA, the CDR3 is TGCGCCAGCAGCCAAGATCAGTTTAGCGGGAGGGTGAAAGAGCAGTTCTTC. It is translated as CASSQDQFSGRVKEQFF.

This clonotype was recorded a few times. The CDR3 reads CSVATGTGWTDTQYF. As DNA, the CDR3 is TGCAGCGTCGCAACCGGGACAGGGTGGACAGATACGCAGTATTTT. The chain has TRBV29-1 and TRBJ2-3; 9 nucleotides line up with TRBD1. The length of the CDR3 is 15 residues. The V gene's germline CDR1 is SQVTM and CDR2 ANQGSEA. Losses at the gene ends were 6 bases for V and 3 bases for J; bases not matched to a gene: 10.

V is TRBV10-3 and J is TRBJ2-5; 12 bases fit TRBD2. V gave up 10 bases and J gave up 9 bases; unmatched junction bases: 15. Germline assignment: CDR1 ENHRY and CDR2 SYGVKD. CDR3 length equals 15 residues. CDR3 in amino acids: CATKTLAGGYAAQYF. For the CDR3, the DNA is TGTGCCACAAAAACACTAGCGGGAGGCTACGCGGCCCAGTACTTC.

This clonotype was counted many times. The chain employs TRBV6-1 and TRBJ1-5, with 9 bases aligning to TRBD1. Germline V gives CDR1 MNHNS, CDR2 SASEGT. The junction had 4 bases not matched to a gene; V was cut back by 2 bases and J by 5 bases. The length of the CDR3 is 15 residues. Here the CDR3 DNA reads TGTGCCAGCAGTGAAACGGGACAGGGTCATCAGCCCCAGCATTTT. Protein product: CASSETGQGHQPQHF.

This clonotype was seen repeatedly, ten times or more. This chain links TRBV24-1 with TRBJ2-3; D might be TRBD1 (5 bases). Germline values: CDR1 KGHDR, CDR2 SFDVKD. The CDR3 has 14 residues. Trimming stripped 9 bases from V and 0 bases from J, with 12 bases between. This chain's CDR3 is CATQGGYSTDTQYF. CDR3 coding DNA: TGTGCCACCCAGGGCGGATATAGCACAGATACGCAGTATTTT.

This clonotype was recorded a few times. The rearrangement joins TRBV20-1 to TRBJ1-6; tentative D call: TRBD1 (5 bases). The CDR3 is made up of 13 amino acids. The ends were cut back, 6 bases at V and 9 bases at J, with 15 bases in the middle. Germline V gene lookup returns CDR1 DFQATT and CDR2 SNEGSKA (reference sequence). The CDR3 DNA reads as TGCAGTGCCTCCCAGGGACGGGGTTCACCCCTCCACTTT. It translates to CSASQGRGSPLHF.

V gene TRBV24-1 combines with J gene TRBJ1-6, with D hard to call. The CDR3 loop spans 16 amino acids. The ends were cut back, 9 bases at V and 0 bases at J, with 14 bases in the middle. Looked up from germline, CDR1 is KGHDR and CDR2 is SFDVKD. CDR3 DNA: TGTGCCACCGCTGAGGCAGAAAGCTCCTATAATTCACCCCTCCACTTT. It yields the protein CATAEAESSYNSPLHF.

This clonotype has more than one count but fewer than ten. The J gene is TRBJ2-1, the V gene TRBV7-9, with D possibly matching TRBD1 (7 bases). CDR1 and CDR2 from the germline V gene are SEHNR and FQNEAQ (reference sequence). Trimming took 5 bases from V and 14 from J, leaving 13 bases between them. The length of the CDR3 is 11 residues. Here the CDR3 reads CASSPDRREFF. For the CDR3, the DNA is TGTGCCAGCAGCCCGGACAGGAGGGAGTTCTTC.

This clonotype was picked up many times. The rearrangement links TRBV9 to TRBJ2-5; 13 nucleotides agree with TRBD2. CDR3 length: 17 residues. The V and J ends lost 0 bases and 4 bases, in that order; junction bases with no gene match: 6. In germline, CDR1 is SGDLS, CDR2 YYNGEE. The CDR3: CASSVAPGLAGRETQYF. The CDR3 DNA reads as TGTGCCAGCAGCGTAGCTCCGGGACTAGCGGGGAGAGAGACCCAGTACTTC. The variable domain in full, with the rest retrieved from reference TRBV9 and TRBJ2-5, is DSGVTQTPKHLITATGQRVTLRCSPRSGDLSVYWYQQSLDQGLQFLIQYYNGEERAKGNILERFSAQQFPDLHSELNLSSLELGDSALYFCASSVAPGLAGRETQYFGPGTRLLVL.

This clonotype has a handful of counts. The chain links TRBV19 to TRBJ2-2; D may be TRBD1 (6 bases). Germline values: CDR1 LNHDA, CDR2 SQIVND (reference sequence). The CDR3 totals 16 residues. Trimming removed 0 bases from V and 4 bases from J, with 12 bases in between. The CDR3 sequence is CASSIDSRGRTGELFF. The CDR3 bases are TGTGCCAGTAGTATAGATAGCAGGGGACGCACCGGGGAGCTGTTTTTT.

This chain uses TRBV12-3 or TRBV12-4 with TRBJ2-2; D remains unclear. The CDR3 consists of 19 residues. V lost 0 bases and J 0 bases, leaving 17 bases between the germline ends. Written as DNA, the CDR3 is TGTGCCAGCAGTTTAGCCTTCCCCCTAGGCCGCGCGAACACCGGGGAGCTGTTTTTT. This sequence encodes CASSLAFPLGRANTGELFF.

This clonotype was counted a few times. This rearrangement joins TRBV6-1 to TRBJ1-5; the D is unclear. CDR3 length equals 14 residues. The germline V gene has CDR1 MNHNS and CDR2 SASEGT. V was cut by 5 bases and J by 9 bases, with 17 bases left in between. The CDR3 DNA reads as TGTGCCAGCAGTAAGACGGACGTCAAGGGGCCCCAGCATTTT. Protein: CASSKTDVKGPQHF.

This clonotype was seen a few times. The chain couples TRBV24-1 to TRBJ2-7; 7 bases align to TRBD1. Looked up from germline, CDR1 is KGHDR and CDR2 is SFDVKD. This CDR3 is built from 13 residues. Trimming cost V 9 bases and J 6 bases; bases outside gene matches: 10. CDR3 sequence reads: CATQRDRSPEQYF. CDR3 bases: TGTGCCACCCAACGGGACAGATCTCCCGAGCAGTACTTC.

This clonotype was counted at least ten times. This chain links TRBV29-1 with TRBJ2-2; D is uncertain. Germline-derived CDR1 and CDR2 are SQVTM and ANQGSEA. The CDR3 consists of 13 residues. V was trimmed by 4 bases and J by 3 bases, leaving 9 bases between them. The CDR3 here is CSVVVADTGELFF. For the CDR3, the DNA is TGCAGCGTTGTAGTGGCCGACACCGGGGAGCTGTTTTTT.

This rearrangement joins TRBV20-1 to TRBJ2-2; 8 bases are a match to TRBD1. Germline loops: CDR1 DFQATT, CDR2 SNEGSKA (reference sequence). This CDR3 region has 15 residues. The junction had 5 bases not matched to a gene; V was cut back by 3 bases and J by 2 bases. DNA for the CDR3: TGCAGTGCTAGGACAGGGGACTTTAACACCGGGGAGCTGTTTTTT. Translated: CSARTGDFNTGELFF.

This chain connects TRBV6-2 or TRBV6-3 to TRBJ2-3; 7 nucleotides match TRBD2. The CDR3 runs 16 residues. V shed 0 bases and J 2 bases; nucleotides not matched to a gene: 5. The V gene's germline CDR1 is MNHEY and CDR2 SVGEGT. The CDR3 sequence: CASSYSWTRNTDTQYF. DNA for the CDR3: TGTGCCAGCAGTTACTCTTGGACTAGGAACACAGATACGCAGTATTTT.

At least ten counts were recorded for this clonotype. The chain links TRBV12-3 or TRBV12-4 to TRBJ2-3; 7 bases fit TRBD2. This CDR3 is built from 16 residues. V lost 5 bases, J lost 0 bases, and 8 bases stayed unmatched. The CDR3 region is CASSPTGGTSTDTQYF. CDR3 nucleotides: TGTGCCAGCAGTCCCACGGGAGGCACTAGCACAGATACGCAGTATTTT.

The CDR3 sequence: CAGCMGRYGYTF. CDR3 bases: TGCGCCGGATGTATGGGGCGTTATGGCTACACCTTC. V is TRBV10-1 and J is TRBJ1-2; tentatively, D is TRBD1 (5 bases). Trimming cost V 11 bases and J 5 bases, with 15 bases left between them. The length of the CDR3 is 12 residues. Germline V gives CDR1 WNHNN, CDR2 SYGVQD (reference sequence).

The chain links TRBV6-6 to TRBJ1-5; 9 bases are a match to TRBD1. This CDR3 region has 13 residues. The V segment lost 7 bases and the J segment 4 bases; nucleotides outside the gene matches: 2. Germline loops: CDR1 MNHNY, CDR2 SVGAGI (reference sequence). The CDR3 sequence: CASKGQGNQPQHF. For the CDR3, the DNA is TGTGCCAGCAAGGGACAGGGAAATCAGCCCCAGCATTTT.

This clonotype was counted many times. The genes are TRBV7-2 and TRBJ2-1; 11 bases align to TRBD2. CDR3 size: 14 residues. V dropped 5 bases and J dropped 6; count of bases not matched to a gene: 3. CDR1 is SGHTA, CDR2 FQGNSA, per germline. The CDR3 nucleotides are TGTGCCAGCAGCAATAGCGGGAGGGCCAATGAGCAGTTCTTC. It specifies CASSNSGRANEQFF.

The table lists this clonotype with a few counts. A read error may produce the germline difference seen at one junction end. This chain joins TRBV20-1 and TRBJ1-1; D is unclear. In germline, CDR1 is DFQATT, CDR2 SNEGSKA (reference sequence). This CDR3 is 13 amino acids long. The DNA for the CDR3 is TGCAGTGCGAGAGCCAACCGGGACACTGAAGCTTTCTTT. It is translated as CSARANRDTEAFF.

This clonotype was recorded many times. The V gene is TRBV5-5, the J gene TRBJ2-5, with TRBD2 matching over 10 bases. The CDR3 sequence is 15 residues long. After removal of 1 base from V and 5 bases from J, the junction contained 5 bases not matched to a gene. CDR1 and CDR2 (germline): SGHKS, YYEKEE (reference sequence). CDR3 nucleotides: TGTGCCAGCAGCTTGAGGCTAGCGGGAGTGGAGACCCAGTACTTC. This translates into CASSLRLAGVETQYF. Full variable domain (missing parts from reference TRBV5-5 and TRBJ2-5): DAGVTQSPTHLIKTRGQQVTLRCSPISGHKSVSWYQQVLGQGPQFIFQYYEKEERGRGNFPDRFSARQFPNYSSELNVNALLLGDSALYLCASSLRLAGVETQYFGPGTRLLVL.

The chain recombines TRBV15 with TRBJ1-6, with D perhaps TRBD1 (5 bases). Germline assignment: CDR1 LNHNV and CDR2 YYDKDF (reference sequence). Trimming shortened V by 0 bases and J by 9 bases, and 12 bases separated the two germline ends. The CDR3 contains 15 residues. The CDR3 spells CATSRDLGRGSPLHF. The CDR3 DNA reads TGTGCCACCAGCAGAGATCTGGGGCGTGGTTCACCCCTCCACTTT.

This clonotype occurred a few times. This chain links TRBV28 with TRBJ1-5; 11 nucleotides match TRBD1. The germline CDR1 and CDR2 sequences are MDHEN and SYDVKM. The CDR3 has 17 residues. The V and J ends lost 6 bases and 2 bases, in that order; junction bases with no gene match: 9. The CDR3 loop is CASRIPGTGGGNQPQHF. The CDR3 nucleotides are TGTGCCAGCAGGATCCCCGGGACAGGGGGGGGCAATCAGCCCCAGCATTTT.